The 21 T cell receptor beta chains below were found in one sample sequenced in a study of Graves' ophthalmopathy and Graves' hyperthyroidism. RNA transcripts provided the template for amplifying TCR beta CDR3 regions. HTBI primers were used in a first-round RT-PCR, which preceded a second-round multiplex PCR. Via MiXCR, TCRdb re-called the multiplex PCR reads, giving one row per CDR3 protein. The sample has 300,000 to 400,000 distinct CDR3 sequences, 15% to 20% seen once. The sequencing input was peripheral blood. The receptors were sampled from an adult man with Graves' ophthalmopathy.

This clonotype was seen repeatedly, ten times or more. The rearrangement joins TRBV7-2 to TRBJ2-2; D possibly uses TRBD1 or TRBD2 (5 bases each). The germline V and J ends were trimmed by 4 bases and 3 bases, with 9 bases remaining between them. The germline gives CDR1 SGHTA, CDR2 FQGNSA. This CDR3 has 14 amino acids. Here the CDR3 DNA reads TGTGCCAGCAGCTCGGGACGCGACACCGGGGAGCTGTTTTTT. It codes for CASSSGRDTGELFF.

The DNA for the CDR3 is TGCAGCGTTGGGGCAGGACCAGAGACCCAGTACTTC. Protein sequence: CSVGAGPETQYF. The chain joins TRBV29-1 to TRBJ2-5; D is unresolved. V lost 4 bases and J 4 bases, leaving 10 bases between the germline ends. Germline CDR1 reads SQVTM; CDR2 reads ANQGSEA. The CDR3 covers 12 residues.

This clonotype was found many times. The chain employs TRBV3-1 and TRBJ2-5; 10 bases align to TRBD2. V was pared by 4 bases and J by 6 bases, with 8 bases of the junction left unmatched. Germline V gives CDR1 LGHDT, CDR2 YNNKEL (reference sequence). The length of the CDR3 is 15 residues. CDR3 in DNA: TGTGCCAGCAGCCTGGGACAGCGGGAGGGTCAGACCCAGTACTTC. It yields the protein CASSLGQREGQTQYF.

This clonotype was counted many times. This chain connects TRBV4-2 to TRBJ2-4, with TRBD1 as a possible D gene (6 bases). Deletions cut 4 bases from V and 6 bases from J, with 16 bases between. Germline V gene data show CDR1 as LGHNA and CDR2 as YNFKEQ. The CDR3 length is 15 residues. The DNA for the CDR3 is TGTGCCAGCAGCCGACCTTACAGGGACCGAAACATTCAGTACTTC. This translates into CASSRPYRDRNIQYF.

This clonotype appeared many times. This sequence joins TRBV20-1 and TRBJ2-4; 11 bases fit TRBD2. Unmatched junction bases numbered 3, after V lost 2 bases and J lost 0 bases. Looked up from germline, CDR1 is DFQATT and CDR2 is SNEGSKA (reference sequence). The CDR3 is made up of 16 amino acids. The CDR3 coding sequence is TGCAGTGCTAGAAGTAGCGGGGGGGAAGCCAAAAACATTCAGTACTTC. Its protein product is CSARSSGGEAKNIQYF.

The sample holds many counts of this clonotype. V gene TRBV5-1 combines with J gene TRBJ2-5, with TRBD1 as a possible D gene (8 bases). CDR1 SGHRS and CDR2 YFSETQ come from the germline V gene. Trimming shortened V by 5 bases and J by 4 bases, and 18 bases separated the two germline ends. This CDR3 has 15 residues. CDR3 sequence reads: CASSQGQGGRETQYF. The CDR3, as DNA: TGCGCCAGCAGTCAAGGACAGGGCGGGAGAGAGACCCAGTACTTC. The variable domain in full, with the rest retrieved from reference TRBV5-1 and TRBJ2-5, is KAGVTQTPRYLIKTRGQQVTLSCSPISGHRSVSWYQQTPGQGLQFLFEYFSETQRNKGNFPGRFSGRQFSNSRSEMNVSTLELGDSALYLCASSQGQGGRETQYFGPGTRLLVL.

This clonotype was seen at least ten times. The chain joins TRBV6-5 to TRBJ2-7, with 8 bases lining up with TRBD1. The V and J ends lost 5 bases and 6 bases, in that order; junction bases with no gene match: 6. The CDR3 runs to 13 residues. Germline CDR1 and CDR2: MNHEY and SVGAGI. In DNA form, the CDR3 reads TGTGCCAGCAGTCAGACAGGGGTGGGCGAGCAGTACTTC. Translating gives CASSQTGVGEQYF.

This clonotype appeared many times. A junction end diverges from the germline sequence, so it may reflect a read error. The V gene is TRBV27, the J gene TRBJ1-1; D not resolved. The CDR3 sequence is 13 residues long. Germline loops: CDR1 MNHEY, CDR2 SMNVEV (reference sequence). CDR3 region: CASRDGGNTEASF. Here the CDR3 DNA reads TGTGCCAGCCGAGATGGAGGGAACACTGAAGCTTCCTTT.

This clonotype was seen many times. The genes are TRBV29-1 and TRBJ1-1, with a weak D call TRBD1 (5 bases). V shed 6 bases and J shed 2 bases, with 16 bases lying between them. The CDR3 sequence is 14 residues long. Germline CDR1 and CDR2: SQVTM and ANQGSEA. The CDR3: CSVPGKGFNTEAFF. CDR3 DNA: TGCAGCGTCCCGGGGAAGGGGTTCAACACTGAAGCTTTCTTT. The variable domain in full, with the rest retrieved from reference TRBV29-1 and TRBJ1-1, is SAVISQKPSRDICQRGTSLTIQCQVDSQVTMMFWYRQQPGQSLTLIATANQGSEATYESGFVIDKFPISRPNLTFSTLTVSNMSPEDSSIYLCSVPGKGFNTEAFFGQGTRLTVV.

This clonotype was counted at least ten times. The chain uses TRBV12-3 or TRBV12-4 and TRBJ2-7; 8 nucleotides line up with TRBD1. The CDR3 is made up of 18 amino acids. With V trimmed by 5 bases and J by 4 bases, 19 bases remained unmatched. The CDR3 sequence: CASSTNDLWGQASYEQYF. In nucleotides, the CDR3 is TGTGCCAGCAGTACAAATGACCTGTGGGGACAGGCTTCTTACGAGCAGTACTTC.

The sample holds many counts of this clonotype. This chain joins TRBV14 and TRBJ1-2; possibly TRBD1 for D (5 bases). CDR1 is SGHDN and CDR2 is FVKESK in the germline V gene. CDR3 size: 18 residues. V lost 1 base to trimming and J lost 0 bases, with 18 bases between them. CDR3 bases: TGTGCCAGCAGCCAAGGTCTTCGGGGGTTCAAGGCTAACTATGGCTACACCTTC. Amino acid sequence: CASSQGLRGFKANYGYTF. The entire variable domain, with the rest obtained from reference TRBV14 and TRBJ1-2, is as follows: EAGVTQFPSHSVIEKGQTVTLRCDPISGHDNLYWYRRVMGKEIKFLLHFVKESKQDESGMPNNRFLAERTGGTYSTLKVQPAELEDSGVYFCASSQGLRGFKANYGYTFGSGTRLTVV.

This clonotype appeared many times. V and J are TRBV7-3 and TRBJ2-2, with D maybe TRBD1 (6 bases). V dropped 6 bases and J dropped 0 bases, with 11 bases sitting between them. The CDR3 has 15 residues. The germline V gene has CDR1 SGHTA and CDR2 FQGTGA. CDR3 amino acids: CASRPDSANTGELFF. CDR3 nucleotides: TGTGCCAGCAGGCCGGACAGCGCGAACACCGGGGAGCTGTTTTTT. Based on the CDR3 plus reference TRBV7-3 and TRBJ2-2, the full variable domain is GAGVSQTPSNKVTEKGKYVELRCDPISGHTALYWYRQSLGQGPEFLIYFQGTGAADDSGLPNDRFFAVRPEGSVSTLKIQRTERGDSAVYLCASRPDSANTGELFFGEGSRLTVL.

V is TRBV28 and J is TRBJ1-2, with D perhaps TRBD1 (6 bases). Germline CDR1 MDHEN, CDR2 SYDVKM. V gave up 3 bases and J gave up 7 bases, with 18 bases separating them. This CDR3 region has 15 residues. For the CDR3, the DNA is TGTGCCAGCAGTTTCAGTAATTGGGGGGCCGGTGGCTACACCTTC. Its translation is CASSFSNWGAGGYTF.

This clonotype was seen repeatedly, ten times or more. CDR3 in amino acids: CASRPEYNEQFF. DNA of the CDR3: TGTGCCAGCAGACCCGAATACAATGAGCAGTTCTTC. This chain uses TRBV6-4 with TRBJ2-1; D ambiguous. V dropped 6 bases and J dropped 4 bases, with 7 bases sitting between them. The CDR3 length is 12 residues. CDR1 MRHNA and CDR2 SNTAGT come from the germline V gene.

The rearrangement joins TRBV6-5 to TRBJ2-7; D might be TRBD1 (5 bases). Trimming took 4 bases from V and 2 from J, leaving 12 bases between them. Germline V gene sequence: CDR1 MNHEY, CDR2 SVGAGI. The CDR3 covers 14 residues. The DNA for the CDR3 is TGTGCCAGCAGTTCCACAGGAAGGGCCTACGAGCAGTACTTC. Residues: CASSSTGRAYEQYF.

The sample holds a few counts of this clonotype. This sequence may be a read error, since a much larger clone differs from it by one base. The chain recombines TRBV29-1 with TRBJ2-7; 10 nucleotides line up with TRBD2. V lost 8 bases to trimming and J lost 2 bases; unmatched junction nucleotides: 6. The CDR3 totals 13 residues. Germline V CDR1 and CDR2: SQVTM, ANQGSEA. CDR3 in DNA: TGCAGCATCACACTAGCGGGAACCTACGAGCAGTACTTC. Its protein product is CSITLAGTYEQYF.

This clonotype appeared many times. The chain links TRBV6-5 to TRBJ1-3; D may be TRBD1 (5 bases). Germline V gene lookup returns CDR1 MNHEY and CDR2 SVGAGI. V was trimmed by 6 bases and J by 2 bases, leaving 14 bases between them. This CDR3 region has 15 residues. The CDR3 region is CASRPTVGAGNTIYF. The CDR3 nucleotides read TGTGCCAGCAGACCCACGGTAGGGGCTGGAAACACCATATATTTT.

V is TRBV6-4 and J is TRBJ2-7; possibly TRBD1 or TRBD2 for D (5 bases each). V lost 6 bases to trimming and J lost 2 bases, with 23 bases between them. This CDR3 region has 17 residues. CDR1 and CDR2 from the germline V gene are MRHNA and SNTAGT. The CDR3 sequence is CASRTAARDPRTYEQYF. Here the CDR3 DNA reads TGTGCCAGCAGGACGGCGGCCCGGGACCCGAGAACCTACGAGCAGTACTTC.

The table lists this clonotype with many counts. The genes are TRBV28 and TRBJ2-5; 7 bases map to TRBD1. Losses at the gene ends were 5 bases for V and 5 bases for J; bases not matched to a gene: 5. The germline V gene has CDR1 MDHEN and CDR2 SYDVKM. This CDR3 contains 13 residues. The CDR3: CASSVVRGETQYF. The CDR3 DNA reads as TGTGCCAGCAGTGTCGTCAGGGGGGAGACCCAGTACTTC.

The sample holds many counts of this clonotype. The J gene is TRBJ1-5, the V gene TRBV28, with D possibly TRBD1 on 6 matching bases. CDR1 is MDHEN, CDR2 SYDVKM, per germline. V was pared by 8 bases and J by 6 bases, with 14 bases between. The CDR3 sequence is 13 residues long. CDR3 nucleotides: TGTGCCAGCCGAGGGGGGCGCGGTCAGCCCCAGCATTTT. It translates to CASRGGRGQPQHF.

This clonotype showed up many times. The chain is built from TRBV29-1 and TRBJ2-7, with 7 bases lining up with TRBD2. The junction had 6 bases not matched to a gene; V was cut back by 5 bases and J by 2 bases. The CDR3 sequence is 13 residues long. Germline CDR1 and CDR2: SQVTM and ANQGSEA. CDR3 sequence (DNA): TGCAGCGTTCGCGGGGGACGGACCTACGAGCAGTACTTC. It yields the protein CSVRGGRTYEQYF.